A selection of T cell receptor beta chains follows, all from one sample in a study of T cell responses to AZD1222 COVID-19 vaccine. The method was immunoSEQ multiplex PCR; TCRdb's version includes in-frame clones alone and lacks a portion of them. Of more than 95,000 clones in the sample, over 90% were seen once. The specimen comprised peripheral blood, sampled on day 0 of AZD1222 vaccination. The receptors shown here come from an adult in good health. CDR3s include the opening cysteine and the closing phenylalanine or tryptophan.

cdr3_length j_call v_call cdr3_aa
14 TRBJ1-1 TRBV7-9 CASSSPSQNTEAFF
13 TRBJ1-1 TRBV11-2 CASSLGGFSEAFF
16 TRBJ2-2 TRBV25-1 CASSESPGYNTGELFF
14 TRBJ2-7 TRBV9 CASSVGGSSYEQYF
14 TRBJ2-1 TRBV20-1 CSASSSGSVAEQFF
16 TRBJ2-1 TRBV3-1/TRBV3-2 CASSPLAGLGTYEQFF
15 TRBJ1-2 TRBV5-8 CASSFHKETPYGYTF
13 TRBJ1-1 TRBV6-6 CASTEQGTYVAFF
15 TRBJ1-6 TRBV7-2 CASSQGQPYNSPLHF
13 TRBJ1-2 TRBV5-4 CASSSGTDYGYTF
17 TRBJ2-1 TRBV4-1 CASSQGGRGLSYNEQFF
11 TRBJ2-7 TRBV12-3/TRBV12-4 CASSLAHEQYF
20 TRBJ2-3 TRBV6-2/TRBV6-3 CASSYGDGQRILPRGDTQYF
15 TRBJ2-5 TRBV28 CASSRAGGPEETQYF
11 TRBJ2-7 TRBV10-2 CASSPSYEQYF
16 TRBJ2-1 TRBV6-5 CASSYSGAPSYNEQFF
14 TRBJ1-2 TRBV27 CASSLDRILFGYTF
12 TRBJ2-5 TRBV6-6 CASSPHTETQYF
16 TRBJ1-2 TRBV10-3 CAISLGQGSRNYGYTF
16 TRBJ2-2 TRBV11-2 CASTLGRAPNTGELFF
16 TRBJ1-1 TRBV19 CASEIGAGQVDTEAFF